The sequence of this T cell receptor (beta chain) was determined in a study of Tregs in tolerant kidney transplant recipients. The data were produced by immunoSEQ multiplex PCR, yet TCRdb's version contains in-frame clones alone and is incomplete. The profile shows approximately 60,000 clones, more than 70% of them singletons. There are 12 residues in the CDR3. Trimming shortened V by 4 bases and J by 3 bases, and 6 bases separated the two germline ends. Germline lookup yields CDR1 ENHRY and CDR2 SYGVKD. The chain links TRBV10-3 to TRBJ2-5; D remains unclear. The clonotype originates from a human donor in good health. The specimen sequenced was CD4+ T cells from blood. Here the CDR3 DNA reads TGTGCCATCAGTGGTGGAGAAGAGACCCAGTACTTC. Protein: CAISGGEETQYF.